This T cell receptor (beta chain) was recorded in a study of CD8 T cells in ankylosing spondylitis. Study results and caveats: Significant enrichment of disease-linked clones was reported in matched ankylosing spondylitis synovial fluid.

TCRdb reanalysed the 5' RACE reads using MiXCR and keeps one entry per CDR3 protein. The table includes just over 300,000 distinct CDR3 sequences, 20% detected once. Germline loops: CDR1 SGHTA, CDR2 FQGNSA. Trimming stripped 4 bases from V and 2 bases from J, with 9 bases between. There are 15 residues in the CDR3. Notes on this clonotype: Its antigen is still unknown.

Sequencing was carried out using blood, either unsorted or a sorted T cell fraction (not recorded which). This TCR came from a female donor with ankylosing spondylitis or in good health (not recorded which). V gene TRBV7-2 combines with J gene TRBJ2-6; D gene unclear. In DNA form, the CDR3 reads TGTGCCAGCAGCTCTCTAGGGACTGGGGCCAACGTCCTGACTTTC. The encoded protein is CASSSLGTGANVLTF.